The 2 T cell receptor beta chains given below trace back to one sample, sequenced in a study of blood T cell repertoires in COVID-19. Produced via immunoSEQ multiplex PCR; TCRdb's table is partial and in-frame only. Of tens of thousands of clones in the sample, over 80% were seen once. Material for sequencing was peripheral blood. The receptors shown here come from a human donor in a cohort sampled during active COVID-19.

This rearrangement joins TRBV5-5 to TRBJ2-1, with 8 bases fitting TRBD2. CDR3 length equals 15 residues. The V segment lost 4 bases and the J segment 5 bases; nucleotides outside the gene matches: 8. The germline CDR1 and CDR2 sequences are SGHKS and YYEKEE (reference sequence). The CDR3 DNA reads TGTGCCAGCAGCGTACGGGAGGGACCTAACAATGAGCAGTTCTTC. Translated: CASSVREGPNNEQFF.

The chain links TRBV28 to TRBJ1-4; TRBD1 agrees at 7 bases. The trim removed 4 bases at V and 0 bases at J, leaving 8 bases unmatched. Germline V gives CDR1 MDHEN, CDR2 SYDVKM. This CDR3 spans 17 amino acids. The CDR3 region has the DNA TGTGCCAGCAGTTCGGGACAGCCCTTAGCAACTAATGAAAAACTGTTTTTT. Protein: CASSSGQPLATNEKLFF. Variable domain in full (rest from reference TRBV28 and TRBJ1-4): DVKVTQSSRYLVKRTGEKVFLECVQDMDHENMFWYRQDPGLGLRLIYFSYDVKMKEKGDIPEGYSVSREKKERFSLILESASTNQTSMYLCASSSGQPLATNEKLFFGSGTQLSVL.